This record looks at one TCR beta chain sequence and its context. Its antigen is unknown. Following RNA extraction, reverse transcription yielded cDNA that acted as the sequencing template. The repertoire was sequenced with immunoSEQ multiplex PCR; TCRdb's copy has only in-frame clones and lacks some. The sample contains 100,000 to 130,000 clones, approximately 59% of which appear only once. V lost 5 bases to trimming and J lost 2 bases, with 21 bases between them. The CDR3 has 17 residues. The germline V gene encodes CDR1 MNHEY and CDR2 SMNVEV (reference sequence). The sample originates from a study of CD8+ T cells in alopecia areata. The study's findings and limits: Researchers reported that TCR sharing among patients proved less clear than in mice, possibly HLA-linked.

The clonotype was recovered from a human donor in good health. The genes are TRBV27 and TRBJ1-2; D remains unclear. The sequenced sample was CD8+ T cells sorted from blood. In nucleotides, the CDR3 is TGTGCCAGCAGTCCAGGTTTGCCCCCGGATGGGAACTATGGCTACACCTTC. This sequence encodes CASSPGLPPDGNYGYTF.